Following are 20 T cell receptor beta chains from one sample sequenced in a study of early T cells in non-severe SARS-CoV-2 infection (dated by TCRdb to the early 2020s). Library preparation was by 5' RACE. This sample was sequenced with a NextSeq 500. The public reads were reanalyzed by TCRdb: fastp trimming at Q25, MiXCR alignment, in-frame beta chains only. Rows are combined by CDR3 protein, so each entry shows the most common genes and DNA. This sample lists approximately 97,000 distinct CDR3 sequences; 9.5% to 11% were detected once. The top ten constitute roughly 4.5% of the sample. The sequenced sample was whole blood, obtained at baseline. Every receptor here comes from an adult who was a healthcare worker with PCR-confirmed SARS-CoV-2 infection or an uninfected control (not recorded which).

This clonotype was seen a handful of times. The chain joins TRBV7-9 to TRBJ2-7, with 9 bases lining up with TRBD1. Trimming removed 5 bases from V and 2 bases from J; junction bases left unmatched: 10. This CDR3 has 16 amino acids. Germline values: CDR1 SEHNR, CDR2 FQNEAQ (reference sequence). CDR3 residues: CASSPTGGLFPYEQYF. The CDR3 DNA sequence: TGTGCCAGCAGCCCCACAGGGGGCCTGTTTCCCTACGAGCAGTACTTC.

The chain uses TRBV14 and TRBJ2-4; possible D gene TRBD1, 6 bases. CDR3 size: 13 residues. Per germline, CDR1 SGHDN and CDR2 FVKESK. The V and J ends lost 6 bases and 7 bases respectively, with 13 bases between them. CDR3 in amino acids: CASRPGTSNIQYF. In DNA, the CDR3 is TGTGCCAGCAGGCCCGGGACATCTAACATTCAGTACTTC. Full variable domain (missing parts from reference TRBV14 and TRBJ2-4): EAGVTQFPSHSVIEKGQTVTLRCDPISGHDNLYWYRRVMGKEIKFLLHFVKESKQDESGMPNNRFLAERTGGTYSTLKVQPAELEDSGVYFCASRPGTSNIQYFGAGTRLSVL.

The chain is built from TRBV2 and TRBJ2-7, with 12 bases matching TRBD2. The germline V gene encodes CDR1 SNHLY and CDR2 FYNNEI. The CDR3 consists of 12 residues. After removal of 8 bases from V and 4 bases from J, the junction contained 0 bases not matched to a gene. The CDR3 DNA reads as TGTGCCAGCGGACTAGCGGGGTACGAGCAGTACTTC. This codes for CASGLAGYEQYF.

V usage is TRBV29-1 and J usage is TRBJ1-2, with TRBD1 matching 8 bases. CDR3 size: 15 residues. Germline V gene data show CDR1 as SQVTM and CDR2 as ANQGSEA. With 6 bases clipped from V and 4 bases from J, the junction kept 13 bases outside the gene matches. The CDR3 region has the DNA TGCAGCGTACCGGACAGGGATTCGATCTTCTATGGCTACACCTTC. Encoded protein: CSVPDRDSIFYGYTF.

The chain recombines TRBV19 with TRBJ2-4, with 7 positions matching TRBD1. The CDR3 extends over 15 amino acids. The germline V gene has CDR1 LNHDA and CDR2 SQIVND (reference sequence). The V gene end was trimmed by 2 bases and the J gene end by 0 bases; junction bases not matched to a gene: 1. The CDR3 coding sequence is TGTGCCAGTAGTATAACAGGGGAAGCCAAAAACATTCAGTACTTC. Amino acid sequence: CASSITGEAKNIQYF.

This clonotype was recorded a few times. The CDR3 region is CASSDPLAGVGNEQFF. The DNA for the CDR3 is TGTGCCAGCAGCGACCCGTTAGCGGGGGTCGGGAATGAGCAGTTCTTC. The V and J genes are TRBV7-9 and TRBJ2-1, with 9 nucleotides matching TRBD2. This CDR3 spans 16 amino acids. The junction had 12 bases not matched to a gene; V was cut back by 5 bases and J by 7 bases. Germline V CDR1 and CDR2: SEHNR, FQNEAQ (reference sequence).

J is TRBJ2-1 and V is TRBV19, with 8 nucleotides matching TRBD2. CDR1 LNHDA and CDR2 SQIVND come from the germline V gene (reference sequence). Trimming cost V 6 bases and J 9 bases; bases outside gene matches: 16. The CDR3 runs to 16 residues. The CDR3 reads CASSTGGTRGRIEQFF. In nucleotides, the CDR3 is TGTGCCAGTAGCACGGGAGGGACTAGGGGGAGGATTGAGCAGTTCTTC.

The V gene is TRBV2, the J gene TRBJ2-7, with 8 positions matching TRBD2. The CDR3 length is 13 residues. V lost 7 bases to trimming and J lost 6 bases; unmatched junction nucleotides: 8. CDR1 is SNHLY and CDR2 is FYNNEI in the germline V gene. CDR3 protein: CASTRREDGEQYF. For the CDR3, the DNA is TGTGCCAGCACGCGGCGGGAGGACGGCGAGCAGTACTTC.

This clonotype was detected only a few times. The chain couples TRBV29-1 to TRBJ1-2; 7 bases are a match to TRBD1. This CDR3 is 11 amino acids long. The V gene end was trimmed by 7 bases and the J gene end by 8 bases; junction bases not matched to a gene: 7. Germline-derived CDR1 and CDR2 are SQVTM and ANQGSEA. CDR3 sequence reads: CSGGTVSGYTF. CDR3 nucleotide sequence: TGCAGCGGAGGGACAGTATCCGGCTACACCTTC.

This chain uses TRBV11-2 with TRBJ2-1, with D unresolved. Deletions cut 1 base from V and 12 bases from J, with 4 bases between. Germline V gene sequence: CDR1 SGHAT, CDR2 FQNNGV. CDR3 length equals 10 residues. The CDR3 DNA reads as TGTGCCAGCAGCTTAGGTACGCAGTTCTTC. Amino acid sequence: CASSLGTQFF.

This chain uses TRBV5-6 with TRBJ2-2, with a weak D call TRBD1 (6 bases). CDR1 is SGHDT, CDR2 YYEEEE, per germline. The ends were cut back, 3 bases at V and 0 bases at J, with 6 bases in the middle. The CDR3 runs 14 residues. The CDR3 DNA reads TGTGCCAGCAGCTGGACAGCGAACACCGGGGAGCTGTTTTTT. This codes for CASSWTANTGELFF.

The chain uses TRBV18 and TRBJ2-7, with a tentative D call TRBD1 (6 bases). The CDR3 is 16 residues long. The V gene lost 3 bases and the J gene lost 4 bases, with 19 bases spanning the gap. Germline assignment: CDR1 KGHSH and CDR2 LQKENI. CDR3 loop: CASSPPYVGHYYEQYF. As DNA, the CDR3 is TGTGCCAGCTCACCGCCCTATGTGGGACACTATTACGAGCAGTACTTC. The whole variable domain, filled in from reference TRBV18 and TRBJ2-7, reads NAGVMQNPRHLVRRRGQEARLRCSPMKGHSHVYWYRQLPEEGLKFMVYLQKENIIDESGMPKERFSAEFPKEGPSILRIQQVVRGDSAAYFCASSPPYVGHYYEQYFGPGTRLTVT.

This clonotype showed up just a few times. This rearrangement joins TRBV11-3 to TRBJ2-3, with D tentatively TRBD2 (7 bases). The CDR3 has 15 amino acids. V shed 4 bases and J shed 2 bases, with 13 bases lying between them. Germline CDR1 reads SGHNT; CDR2 reads YENEEA. The CDR3 region is CASSSRGGVTDTQYF. In nucleotides, the CDR3 is TGTGCCAGCAGCTCACGAGGGGGGGTCACAGATACGCAGTATTTT.

As DNA, the CDR3 is TGTGCCAGCAGTGAACCCCGCGGGGAGCTGTTTTTT. Translating gives CASSEPRGELFF. J is TRBJ2-2 and V is TRBV6-1; D is unresolved. This CDR3 is 12 amino acids long. V lost 2 bases, J lost 7 bases, and 5 bases lay in between. The germline V gene has CDR1 MNHNS and CDR2 SASEGT.

V gene TRBV29-1 combines with J gene TRBJ2-3; 8 nucleotides agree with TRBD2. Germline trimming cut 3 bases from V and 4 bases from J; bases unmatched to any gene: 6. This CDR3 is built from 14 residues. Germline CDR1 is SQVTM and CDR2 is ANQGSEA. The CDR3: CSVDRGGLADTQYF. The CDR3 bases are TGCAGCGTTGATCGGGGGGGCCTTGCAGATACGCAGTATTTT.

This clonotype was detected ten times or more. The chain is built from TRBV7-3 and TRBJ2-7; 7 bases map to TRBD1. The length of the CDR3 is 12 residues. Germline lookup yields CDR1 SGHTA and CDR2 FQGTGA. V shed 5 bases and J 8 bases; nucleotides not matched to a gene: 6. The CDR3 loop is CASSPDRVQQYF. As DNA, the CDR3 is TGTGCCAGCAGCCCCGACAGGGTACAGCAGTACTTC.

CDR3 sequence reads: CASSLPGQLNEKLFF. The CDR3 nucleotides are TGTGCCAGCAGCTTACCGGGACAGCTTAATGAAAAACTGTTTTTT. The chain joins TRBV7-9 to TRBJ1-4; TRBD1 agrees at 7 bases. Germline V CDR1 and CDR2: SEHNR, FQNEAQ (reference sequence). With 2 bases clipped from V and 4 bases from J, the junction kept 4 bases outside the gene matches. CDR3 length: 15 residues.

The chain links TRBV10-2 to TRBJ1-6; the D gene is possibly TRBD1 (5 bases). Germline assignment: CDR1 WSHSY and CDR2 SAAADI. The CDR3 spans 14 residues. The V end was cut by 8 bases, the J end by 1 base, with 9 bases between. CDR3 nucleotide sequence: TGCGCCAGCGGCAGGGAATCCTATAATTCACCCCTCCACTTT. Amino acids: CASGRESYNSPLHF.

This clonotype was recorded at least ten times. J is TRBJ2-7 and V is TRBV20-1; maybe TRBD2 (6 bases). The V gene's germline CDR1 is DFQATT and CDR2 SNEGSKA (reference sequence). CDR3 size: 13 residues. V dropped 5 bases and J dropped 5 bases, with 16 bases sitting between them. CDR3 bases: TGCAGTGCTCCGACTAGAAAAGGCGACGAGCAGTACTTC. Protein product: CSAPTRKGDEQYF.

This chain uses TRBV5-1 with TRBJ2-2; D remains ambiguous. The V end lost 2 bases, the J end lost 7 bases, and 12 bases lay between the germline ends. The CDR3 is made up of 14 amino acids. CDR1 SGHRS and CDR2 YFSETQ come from the germline V gene. The CDR3 spells CASSFLSADGELFF. The CDR3, as DNA: TGCGCCAGCAGCTTTTTGTCGGCTGACGGGGAGCTGTTTTTT.